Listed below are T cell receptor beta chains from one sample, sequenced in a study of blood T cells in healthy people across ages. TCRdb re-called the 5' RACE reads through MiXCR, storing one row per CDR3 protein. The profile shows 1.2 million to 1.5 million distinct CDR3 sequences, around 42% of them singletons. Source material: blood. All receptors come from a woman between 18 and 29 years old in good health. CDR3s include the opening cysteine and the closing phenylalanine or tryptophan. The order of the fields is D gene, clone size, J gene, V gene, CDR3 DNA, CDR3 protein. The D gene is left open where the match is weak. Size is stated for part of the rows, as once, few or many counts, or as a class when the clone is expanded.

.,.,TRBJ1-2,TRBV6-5,TGTGCCAGCAGTTATAGTCAAGGGCATGGCTATGACTACACCTTC,CASSYSQGHGYDYTF
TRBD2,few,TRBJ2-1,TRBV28,TGTGCCAGCAGTACCTATTGGGGACAGGGAAGGTTGACTAGCGGGGGTGAGCAGTTCTTC,CASSTYWGQGRLTSGGEQFF
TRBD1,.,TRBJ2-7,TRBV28,TGTGCCAGCAGTTTCCAGGGGGCAGGGGGCGCCGTCTACGAGCAGTACTTC,CASSFQGAGGAVYEQYF
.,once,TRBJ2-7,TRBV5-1,TGCGCCAGCAGCCCCGCACTGATGGGGGACGAGCAGTACTTC,CASSPALMGDEQYF
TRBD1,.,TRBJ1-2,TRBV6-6,TGTGCCAGCAGGGACGTGGAGACAGGGGGAGATGGCTACACCTTC,CASRDVETGGDGYTF
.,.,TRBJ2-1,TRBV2,TGTGCCAGCAAGGACGACAGGAACTCCTACGAGCAGTTCTTC,CASKDDRNSYEQFF
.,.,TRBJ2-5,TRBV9,TGTGCCAGCAGCGTAGATAGAGAGACCCAGTACTTC,CASSVDRETQYF
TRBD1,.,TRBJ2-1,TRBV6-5,TGTGCCAGCAGACGACAGGGATGGGATGAGCAGTTCTTC,CASRRQGWDEQFF
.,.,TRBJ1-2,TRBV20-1,TGCAGTGCTAGATTAGGCAGCAATGGCTACACCTTC,CSARLGSNGYTF
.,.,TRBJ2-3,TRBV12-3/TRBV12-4,TGTGCCAGCAGTTCCGGGACTGAGACAGATACGCAGTATTTT,CASSSGTETDTQYF
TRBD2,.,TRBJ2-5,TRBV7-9,TGTGCCAGCAGCTTAGCGGCTAGCGGGAGGAATGAGCAGTACTTC,CASSLAASGRNEQYF
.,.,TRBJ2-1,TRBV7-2,TGTGCCAGCACACACGCCCGAGATGAGCAGTTCTTC,CASTHARDEQFF
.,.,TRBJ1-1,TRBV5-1,TGCGCCAGCAGCTTGAACCGGGACACACGGGGGTCCACTGAAGCTTTCTTT,CASSLNRDTRGSTEAFF
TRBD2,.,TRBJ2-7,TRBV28,TGTGCCAGCAGTTTATCGCCCGGGACTAGCGTCTACAATGAGCAGTACTTC,CASSLSPGTSVYNEQYF
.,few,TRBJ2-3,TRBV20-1,TGCAGTGCGTATAGTCCAGGGGGCACAGATACGCAGTATTTT,CSAYSPGGTDTQYF
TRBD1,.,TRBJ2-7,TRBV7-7,TGTGCCAGCAGCCAGACAGGGGGCTCCTACAATGAGCAGTACTTC,CASSQTGGSYNEQYF
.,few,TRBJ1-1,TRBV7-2,TGTGCCAGCAGCTTTGTCAGTGGGTCGGGTACTGAAGCTTTCTTT,CASSFVSGSGTEAFF
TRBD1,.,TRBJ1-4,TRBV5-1,TGCGCCAGCAGCCCAATGGGACAGGGGGGACGGGAAAAACTGTTTTTT,CASSPMGQGGREKLFF
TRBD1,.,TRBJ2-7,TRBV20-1,TGCAGTGCTAGTGCCTCGGACAGGGCCTCCTACGAGCAGTACTTC,CSASASDRASYEQYF
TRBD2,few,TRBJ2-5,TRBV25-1,TGTGCCACTACGAGGGGAGGGCAAGAGACCCAGTACTTC,CATTRGGQETQYF
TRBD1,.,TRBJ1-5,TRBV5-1,TGCGCCAGCAGACCTGGACAGGGAACGTTAGAAGAACAGCCCCAGCATTTT,CASRPGQGTLEEQPQHF
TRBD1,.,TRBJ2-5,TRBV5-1,TGCGCCAGCAGCTTATTGGACAGGGGCCTAGGAGAGCAGTACTTC,CASSLLDRGLGEQYF
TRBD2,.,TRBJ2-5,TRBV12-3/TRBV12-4,TGTGCCAGCGGACGTAGCGGGGGGGCGGAGACCCAGTACTTC,CASGRSGGAETQYF
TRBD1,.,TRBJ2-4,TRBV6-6,TGTTCCAGCAGTTCCCGGACAGGGCCTTTAGCCAAAAACATTCAGTACTTC,CSSSSRTGPLAKNIQYF
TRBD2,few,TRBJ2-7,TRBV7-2,TGTGCCAGCAGCTGGCAAACTAGCGGATCCTACGAGCAGTACTTC,CASSWQTSGSYEQYF
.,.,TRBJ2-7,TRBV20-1,TGCAGTGCTAGCTCCCCGGTTGCGATTTCCGAGCAGTACTTC,CSASSPVAISEQYF
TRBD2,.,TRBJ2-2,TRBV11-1,TGTGCCAGCAGCTTGATTAGCGGGACCGTAAACACCGGGGAGCTGTTTTTT,CASSLISGTVNTGELFF
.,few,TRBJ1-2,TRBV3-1,TGTGCCAGCAGCCAAGGACGGGGCGGAGGCTACACCTTC,CASSQGRGGGYTF
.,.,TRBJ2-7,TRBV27,TGTGCCACGAAAGGCCTCGACGAGCAGTACTTC,CATKGLDEQYF
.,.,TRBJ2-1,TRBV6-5,TGTGCCAGCACCCGGGGGCCCTACAATGAGCAGTTCTTC,CASTRGPYNEQFF
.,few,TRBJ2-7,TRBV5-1,TGCGCCAGCAGCCCGATCCTAGCGCGCCCCTACGAGCAGTACTTC,CASSPILARPYEQYF
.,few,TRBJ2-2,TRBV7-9,TGTGCCAGCAGCCCCAACACGAACACCGGGGAGCTGTTTTTT,CASSPNTNTGELFF
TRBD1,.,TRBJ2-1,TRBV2,TGTGCCAGCAGTTCCCGACAAGGGGGCGAGCAGTTCTTC,CASSSRQGGEQFF
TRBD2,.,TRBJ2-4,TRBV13,TGTGCCAGCAGCAGCGGGGAGTGGGCCAAAAACATTCAGTACTTC,CASSSGEWAKNIQYF
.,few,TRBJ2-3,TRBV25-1,TGTGCCAGCAGTGAACTGGGCACAGATACGCAGTATTTT,CASSELGTDTQYF
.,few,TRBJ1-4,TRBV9,TGTGCCAGCAGCCCCCCCGGAGGGGCGAGTGGAAAACTGTTTTTT,CASSPPGGASGKLFF
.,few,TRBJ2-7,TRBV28,TGTGCCAGCAGACCCACCGAGACCCAGCCCACCGAGCAGTACTTC,CASRPTETQPTEQYF
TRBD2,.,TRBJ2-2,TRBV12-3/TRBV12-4,TGTGCCAGCAGTTTCCCTAGCGGGACAATATCCGGGGAGCTGTTTTTT,CASSFPSGTISGELFF
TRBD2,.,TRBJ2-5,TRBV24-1,TGTGCCACTAGTACTAGCGGGAGTGTGGGCTACAATGAGCAGTACTTC,CATSTSGSVGYNEQYF
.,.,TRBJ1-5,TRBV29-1,TGCAGCGTTGTCTTGGACGGGCAGGGCAATCAGCCCCAGCATTTT,CSVVLDGQGNQPQHF
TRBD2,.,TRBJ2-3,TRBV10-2,TGCGACAGCAGGGGCCTTAGGCTAGCGGGAGACACAGATACGCAGTATTTT,CDSRGLRLAGDTDTQYF